Following are 6 T cell receptor beta chains from one sample sequenced in a study of T-cell reconstitution after alpha-beta-depleted transplantation in children. It was with unique molecular identifiers that the TCRbeta library was prepared. TCRdb re-derived calls from the PCR reads in MiXCR, one entry per CDR3 protein. Seen here are 500,000 to 600,000 distinct CDR3 sequences, about 18% observed once, and the top ten hold 2.5% to 3.5%. This material consisted of PBMCs from the stem cell graft donor, taken from the stem cell graft. The receptor source for this set is a human donor who donated a stem cell graft to a child with acute lymphoblastic leukemia.

This clonotype was detected many times. The chain uses TRBV5-1 and TRBJ2-3; D not resolved. V lost 1 base, J lost 0 bases, and 6 bases lay in between. Germline assignment: CDR1 SGHRS and CDR2 YFSETQ. CDR3 length: 14 residues. The CDR3 DNA reads TGCGCCAGCAGCTTGCCGTCTAGCACAGATACGCAGTATTTT. This encodes CASSLPSSTDTQYF.

This clonotype has more than one count but fewer than ten. The J gene is TRBJ2-7, the V gene TRBV10-3; D is undetermined. This CDR3 contains 12 residues. In germline, CDR1 is ENHRY, CDR2 SYGVKD. The V end lost 11 bases, the J end lost 2 bases, and 13 bases lay between the germline ends. The DNA of the CDR3 is TGTGCCGTGGGCGGCCCCCCCTACGAGCAGTACTTC. Encoded protein: CAVGGPPYEQYF.

The rearrangement joins TRBV5-1 to TRBJ1-3; D not certain. Trimming shortened V by 0 bases and J by 0 bases, and 4 bases separated the two germline ends. CDR1 and CDR2 (germline): SGHRS, YFSETQ. This CDR3 has 14 residues. The CDR3 loop reads CASSLDTSGNTIYF. In DNA, the CDR3 is TGCGCCAGCAGCTTGGACACCTCTGGAAACACCATATATTTT.

This clonotype has only a few counts. This sequence joins TRBV3-1 and TRBJ2-1; 7 bases map to TRBD1. V was pared by 6 bases and J by 4 bases, with 9 bases of the junction left unmatched. Germline values: CDR1 LGHDT, CDR2 YNNKEL (reference sequence). CDR3 length equals 15 residues. The DNA of the CDR3 is TGTGCCAGCAGACCCTCGGGGACAGATTACAATGAGCAGTTCTTC. Translating gives CASRPSGTDYNEQFF.

This clonotype occurred a few times. V usage is TRBV4-1 and J usage is TRBJ2-7; 7 nucleotides align to TRBD1. The CDR3 consists of 17 residues. With 3 bases clipped from V and 0 bases from J, the junction kept 11 bases outside the gene matches. Germline CDR1 and CDR2: MGHRA and YSYEKL. The CDR3 DNA sequence: TGCGCCAGCAGCCACCTAACGGGACAGCGAAGCTCCTACGAGCAGTACTTC. It yields the protein CASSHLTGQRSSYEQYF.

The chain uses TRBV27 and TRBJ2-3; 13 bases are a match to TRBD2. CDR1 is MNHEY and CDR2 is SMNVEV in the germline V gene (reference sequence). V trimming: 8 bases; J trimming: 8 bases; junction bases outside the gene matches: 22. This CDR3 has 19 residues. For the CDR3, the DNA is TGTGCCAGCCACAAAGGACTAGCGGGAGTTCAGCTAGGAGGGGGTACGCAGTATTTT. This encodes CASHKGLAGVQLGGGTQYF.